This T cell receptor beta chain was found in a study of vaccination effects on CD4 cells after COVID-19. This clone was seen a few times. Its antigen is still unknown. Some clones are missing from TCRdb's copy, which holds only in-frame ones; the method was immunoSEQ multiplex PCR. The sample carries roughly 45,000 clones, 75% recorded once. ViraFEST used viral peptide pools to expand antigen-specific CD4+ T cells before sequencing. Culture proceeded for 10 days, and CD4+ T cells were then isolated. This person caught SARS-CoV-2 sometime from March to December 2020, and PCR testing confirmed the infection. V dropped 1 base and J dropped 11; count of bases not matched to a gene: 5. The CDR3 consists of 13 residues. Germline V gene sequence: CDR1 SEHNR, CDR2 FQNEAQ (reference sequence).

This TCR came from a human donor who had a prior SARS-CoV-2 infection. This chain uses TRBV7-9 with TRBJ2-4; TRBD1 matches 7 bases. Material: CD4+ T cells from PBMCs cultured with a peptide pool, obtained before COVID-19 vaccination. The CDR3 DNA reads TGTGCCAGCAGCTTAGTGCCCGGACAGGTTCAGTACTTC. This translates into CASSLVPGQVQYF.